This paragraph covers one T cell receptor (beta chain) sequence. Its target antigen remains unknown. Within one base of it there is no much larger clone, and no base qualities were kept. This specimen belongs to a study of PD-1 blockade in classical Hodgkin lymphoma (dated by TCRdb to the early 2020s). Context from the whole study: Nivolumab dosing was 3 mg/kg intravenously every 2 weeks, continuing until either disease progression or unacceptable toxicity. The study used CyTOF and TCR beta sequencing to define a peripheral blood immune signature of response to PD-1 blockade in classical Hodgkin lymphoma. Overall study outcomes, separate from this receptor: Patients starting nivolumab less than 1 year after ASCT had lower diversity and were excluded from later analyses to avoid confounding by immune reconstitution. The study was restricted to a single clinical trial cohort, and the causes of repertoire differences, possibly disease activity or prior therapy, were left undefined. CD4+ but not CD8+ TCR diversity rose significantly by C4D1 (p=0.0027 vs p=0.16), most apparent in complete responders (p=0.02). Trial patients achieving complete response had baseline diversity similar to newly diagnosed patients, whereas partial responders and progressors had significantly lower diversity. Baseline TCR diversity was reported as lower in newly diagnosed patients than in healthy donors, and lower still in relapsed/refractory patients.

V drops 4 bases and J drops 2 bases, leaving 10 bases in between. Counted from cysteine to phenylalanine, this CDR3 has 14 amino acids. This entry keeps only the CDR3 DNA: 42 bases, framed from base 1. The germline V gene specifies MNHNS as CDR1 and SASEGT as CDR2. The time point tag for this specimen amounts to: cycle 1 day 1 (C1D1), immediately before nivolumab initiation. All trial patients had relapsed after autologous stem cell transplantation, with cohorts A, B and C differing in prior brentuximab vedotin exposure. A total of more than 55 patients with relapsed/refractory classical Hodgkin lymphoma made up the trial cohort, and each patient's best overall response was complete response, partial response or progressive disease. Trial patients were treated with single-agent nivolumab in the multi-cohort phase II CheckMate 205 trial. An independent review committee assessed best overall response using the 2007 International Working Group response criteria. Trial PBMCs were collected just before the start of nivolumab (C1D1) and during therapy at cycle 2 day 1 and cycle 4 day 1. After peripheral blood was drawn into 8 mL Vacutainer Cell Preparation Tubes, PBMCs were isolated by centrifugation and then cryopreserved.

Genomic DNA was isolated using the Qiagen DNeasy kit from unsorted PBMCs as well as from negatively selected CD4+ and CD8+ fractions. Amplification of TCR beta CDR3 regions was done by immunoSEQ multiplex PCR with primers that anneal to V and J segments. A synthetic immune receptor repertoire was used to minimize amplification bias, and any remaining bias was removed computationally after sequencing. Per the authors' processing: Custom Python scripts were used to quantify repertoire diversity as the Shannon entropy index. Unsorted, CD4+ and CD8+ repertoires were examined separately, except in combined analyses, for which CD4+ and CD8+ sequences were merged in silico. A clone was considered expanded if an increase in frequency of at least 2-fold after treatment relative to C1D1 was found, and a pseudocount of 0.5 was applied to clones undetected at baseline. Singleton clones were defined as clones with 0 or 1 copy at C1D1, and non-singleton clones were defined as clones with 2 or more copies. Clones expanded in unsorted samples were assigned a CD4+, CD8+ or unknown annotation through matching of protein sequences in sorted samples from the same patient. Wilcoxon tests on paired samples were used to test diversity changes from C1D1 to C4D1. TCRdb's version of the immuneACCESS table is confined to in-frame rearrangements and falls short of the full clone set. An unresolved V gene accounts for under half of the shortfall where checked; the remainder is of unknown origin. That table is the source of V, J and clone size, and D and trimming were worked out from the DNA. The sample data list more than 20,000 clones, and 65% to 90% of these were observed just once. The ten largest clonotypes hold roughly 2.5% of the sample.

The TCR comes from a human donor with classical Hodgkin lymphoma. Material: peripheral blood mononuclear cells (PBMCs), obtained at baseline. The sequence links TRBV6-1 to TRBJ2-3; the D gene is perhaps TRBD2, on 6 matching bases. The nucleotide sequence reads as follows: TGTGCCAGCAGTGCCAGCGGGTTCACAGATACGCAGTATTTT. Its protein reads: CASSASGFTDTQYF.